The clone carrying this TCR beta chain was seen at least ten times. The length of the CDR3 is 22 residues. Germline lookup yields CDR1 SGHTA and CDR2 FQGNSA. V was pared by 6 bases and J by 2 bases, with 28 bases of the junction left unmatched. The sample comes from a study of T cells in Graves' hyperthyroidism and ophthalmopathy. Researchers amplified the TCR beta CDR3 regions from RNA transcripts. Carried out on the TCR CDR3, a first-round RT-PCR used the HTBI primer set. TCRdb re-derived calls from the multiplex PCR reads in MiXCR, one entry per CDR3 protein. The sample lists about 520,000 distinct CDR3 sequences; less than 25% were seen once.

This clonotype originated in a man aged 18 to 29 with Graves' hyperthyroidism. Sample: blood. The V gene is TRBV7-2, the J gene TRBJ2-5; 9 nucleotides align to TRBD2. CDR3 nucleotides: TGTGCCAGCAGTAGCTCCGTACAGTGGGTAGCGGGGGCTCGAAACCTTCAAGAGACCCAGTACTTC. It is translated as CASSSSVQWVAGARNLQETQYF.